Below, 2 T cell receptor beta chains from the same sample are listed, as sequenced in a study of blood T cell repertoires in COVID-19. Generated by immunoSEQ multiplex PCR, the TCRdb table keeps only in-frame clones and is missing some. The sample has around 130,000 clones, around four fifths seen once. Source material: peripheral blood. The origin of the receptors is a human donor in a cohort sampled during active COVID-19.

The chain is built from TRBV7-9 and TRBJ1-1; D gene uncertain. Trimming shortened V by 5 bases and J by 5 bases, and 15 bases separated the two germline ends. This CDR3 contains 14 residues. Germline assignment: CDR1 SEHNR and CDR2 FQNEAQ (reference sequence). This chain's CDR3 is CASSPGSGWTEAFF. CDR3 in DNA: TGTGCCAGCAGCCCTGGGAGTGGGTGGACTGAAGCTTTCTTT.

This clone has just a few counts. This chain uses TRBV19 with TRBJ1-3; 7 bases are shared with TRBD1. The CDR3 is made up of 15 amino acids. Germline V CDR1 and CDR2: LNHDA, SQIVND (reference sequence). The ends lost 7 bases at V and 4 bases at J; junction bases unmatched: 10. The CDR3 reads CASNPGQIGGNTIYF. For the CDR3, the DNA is TGTGCCAGTAACCCGGGACAGATAGGAGGAAACACCATATATTTT.